This T cell receptor beta chain is from a study of patients and donors after allogeneic stem cell transplantation. Each CDR3 protein is one row after TCRdb ran MiXCR on the RT-PCR reads. Among 150,000 to 200,000 distinct CDR3 sequences listed, around two fifths were seen once. The specimen was blood, either unsorted or a sorted T cell fraction (not recorded which). This clonotype originated in a human donor who was either an allogeneic HSCT recipient or a stem cell or donor lymphocyte infusion donor (not recorded which). It is not recorded whose cells these are; they may come from a transplant donor.

The DNA of the CDR3 is TGTGCCAGCAGCTTCGGCGAGATCATAACAGATACGCAGTATTTT. As protein: CASSFGEIITDTQYF. J is TRBJ2-3 and V is TRBV7-2; no clear D. The germline V gene has CDR1 SGHTA and CDR2 FQGNSA. The V end was cut by 3 bases, the J end by 3 bases, with 13 bases between. The CDR3 sequence is 15 residues long.